Below are 17 T cell receptor beta chains sequenced from a single sample in a study of cytomegalovirus exposure and HLA in healthy donors (dated by TCRdb to about 2017). To prepare the library, the immunoSEQ multiplex PCR assay was applied. The multiplex PCR relied on a mix of 60 forward primers for TCR Vbeta segments and 13 reverse primers for TCR Jbeta segments. The table was pulled from immuneACCESS by TCRdb, which kept in-frame rearrangements only. Such tables lose some clones; where checked, under half of the loss comes from unresolved V genes, and the rest has no known cause. The sample profile shows 100,000 to 150,000 clones; about four fifths of them were found once. Of the sample, roughly 4.2% falls within the top ten clones. The sample consisted of PBMCs. Receptors originate from a woman between 35 and 50 years old in good health and CMV-seronegative.

This clone came up once. The chain employs TRBV27 and TRBJ2-3, with 7 bases fitting TRBD1. V dropped 7 bases and J dropped 2; count of bases not matched to a gene: 3. Germline V gene sequence: CDR1 MNHEY, CDR2 SMNVEV (reference sequence). This CDR3 region has 13 residues. Here the CDR3 reads CASKGGNTDTQYF. The DNA of the CDR3 is TGTGCCAGCAAAGGGGGCAACACAGATACGCAGTATTTT.

The chain employs TRBV7-2 and TRBJ2-3, with 8 positions matching TRBD2. Germline assignment: CDR1 SGHTA and CDR2 FQGNSA. The V and J ends lost 4 bases and 4 bases, in that order; junction bases with no gene match: 1. The CDR3 loop spans 13 amino acids. This CDR3 reads CASSSRGADTQYF. Written as DNA, the CDR3 is TGTGCCAGCAGCTCGCGGGGGGCAGATACGCAGTATTTT.

The chain has TRBV7-2 and TRBJ1-2, with D tentatively TRBD1 (6 bases). Between the trimmed V and J ends, which lost 7 bases and 4 bases, there was a span of 16 bases. Germline CDR1 SGHTA, CDR2 FQGNSA. The CDR3 is 14 amino acids. CDR3 sequence reads: CASNSRYRVYGYTF. CDR3 DNA sequence: TGTGCCAGCAACTCCAGGTACAGGGTCTATGGCTACACCTTC.

The V and J genes are TRBV6-5 and TRBJ1-1; possible D gene TRBD1, 6 bases. Germline lookup yields CDR1 MNHEY and CDR2 SVGAGI. The ends were cut back, 7 bases at V and 7 bases at J, with 16 bases in the middle. This CDR3 is 13 amino acids long. The CDR3 reads CASTFRGQLEAFF. CDR3 nucleotides: TGTGCCAGCACCTTCAGGGGTCAGCTTGAAGCTTTCTTT.

This clone was counted a few times. The V gene is TRBV5-6, the J gene TRBJ2-1; 7 positions match TRBD1. This CDR3 comprises 16 residues. The V segment lost 4 bases and the J segment 2 bases; nucleotides outside the gene matches: 9. In germline, CDR1 is SGHDT, CDR2 YYEEEE. In DNA, the CDR3 is TGTGCCAGCAGCCCTTACAGGGGCATTACCTACAATGAGCAGTTCTTC. Its protein is CASSPYRGITYNEQFF.

The chain couples TRBV28 to TRBJ1-1, with 7 bases that match TRBD1. CDR3 size: 15 residues. V was pared by 1 base and J by 1 base, with 3 bases of the junction left unmatched. CDR1 is MDHEN and CDR2 is SYDVKM in the germline V gene. The DNA of the CDR3 is TGTGCCAGCAGTTTATATCGACAGGGGAACACTGAAGCTTTCTTT. Its translation: CASSLYRQGNTEAFF.

Remarks on this clone: Other DNA sequences within the sample encode an identical CDR3. CDR3 sequence reads: CASSAGTVQETQYF. CDR3 nucleotides: TGTGCCAGCAGCGCCGGGACAGTCCAAGAGACCCAGTACTTC. This chain links TRBV9 with TRBJ2-5, with 7 bases matching TRBD1. Germline V gene sequence: CDR1 SGDLS, CDR2 YYNGEE. This CDR3 has 14 amino acids. V shed 3 bases, J shed 1 base, and the junction held 3 bases outside the gene matches.

The chain combines TRBV7-3 with TRBJ1-1; tentatively, D is TRBD1 (5 bases). Germline V gene data show CDR1 as SGHTA and CDR2 as FQGTGA. This CDR3 comprises 13 residues. V lost 3 bases and J lost 1, with 6 bases in between. For the CDR3, the DNA is TGTGCCAGCAGCTTGCAGGGGAACACTGAAGCTTTCTTT. Residues: CASSLQGNTEAFF.

The chain uses TRBV27 and TRBJ2-3; 13 bases align to TRBD2. Germline CDR1 and CDR2: MNHEY and SMNVEV (reference sequence). CDR3 length: 18 amino acids. J gave up 2 bases and V 5 bases, and 10 bases lay outside the gene matches. CDR3 region: CASSMRTSGRTITDTQYF. CDR3 coding DNA: TGTGCCAGCAGTATGAGGACTAGCGGGAGAACAATCACAGATACGCAGTATTTT.

This chain connects TRBV6-4 to TRBJ1-2; the match to TRBD1 covers 8 bases. There are 14 residues in the CDR3. Losses at the gene ends were 3 bases for V and 8 bases for J; bases not matched to a gene: 8. Looked up from germline, CDR1 is MRHNA and CDR2 is SNTAGT. In DNA, the CDR3 is TGTGCCAGCAGTGAGTACATTGGGACAGGAGGCTACACCTTC. This sequence encodes CASSEYIGTGGYTF.

J is TRBJ2-3 and V is TRBV4-3, with 10 bases identical to TRBD2. Germline loops: CDR1 LGHNA, CDR2 YSLEER. V gave up 1 base and J gave up 8 bases; unmatched junction bases: 18. The CDR3 covers 19 residues. CDR3 sequence: CASSQGGSGGHGRRGTQYF. In DNA form, the CDR3 reads TGCGCCAGCAGCCAAGGAGGTAGCGGGGGGCATGGGCGAAGGGGTACGCAGTATTTT.

This clone was counted only a few times. This chain uses TRBV4-2 with TRBJ2-5, with 11 bases aligning to TRBD2. Judging by the DNA end, TRBJ2-7 fits better; the J call may be wrong. CDR1 LGHNA and CDR2 YNFKEQ come from the germline V gene. The CDR3 is 17 amino acids. As DNA, the CDR3 is TGTGCCAGCAGCCTCCAAGAGGGTAGCGGGGGGGGCCACGAGCAGTACTTC. It translates to CASSLQEGSGGGHEQYF.

The chain has TRBV5-1 and TRBJ2-7, with 7 nucleotides matching TRBD1. The CDR3 extends over 16 amino acids. J lost 0 bases, V lost 0 bases, and 6 bases had no gene match. The germline V gene has CDR1 SGHRS and CDR2 YFSETQ. CDR3 sequence (DNA): TGCGCCAGCAGCTTGGGGAGAGGGGGCGCCTCCTACGAGCAGTACTTC. Translated, it gives CASSLGRGGASYEQYF.

The CDR3 DNA sequence: TGTGCCAGCGCCCCGCCCCGGACAGGCGTTTATAGCAATCAGCCCCAGCATTTT. This encodes CASAPPRTGVYSNQPQHF. The chain is built from TRBV11-1 and TRBJ1-5; 7 nucleotides line up with TRBD1. The CDR3 covers 18 residues. Unmatched junction bases numbered 16, after V lost 8 bases and J lost 0 bases. CDR1 is SGHAT, CDR2 FQDESV, per germline (reference sequence).

The genes are TRBV11-2 and TRBJ1-2, with D possibly being TRBD1 (5 bases). The CDR3 is 16 amino acids. The germline V and J ends were trimmed by 2 bases and 0 bases, with 13 bases remaining between them. Germline V gives CDR1 SGHAT, CDR2 FQNNGV. CDR3 region: CASSLSLTEANYGYTF. The CDR3 bases are TGTGCCAGCAGCTTATCCTTGACAGAAGCTAACTATGGCTACACCTTC.

V usage is TRBV7-3 and J usage is TRBJ2-4; D is ambiguous. The V and J ends lost 2 bases and 5 bases respectively, with 10 bases between them. This CDR3 has 14 amino acids. The germline V gene has CDR1 SGHTA and CDR2 FQGTGA. The CDR3 region has the DNA TGTGCCAGCAGCTTAGATTCGCGGCAAAACATTCAGTACTTC. Translated: CASSLDSRQNIQYF.

A note on this clone: One junction end disagrees with the germline gene, perhaps due to a read error. The V and J genes are TRBV2 and TRBJ2-2; TRBD1 might be the D (6 bases). Per germline, CDR1 SNHLY and CDR2 FYNNEI. CDR3 length: 15 amino acids. The CDR3 is CPSRTARTNTGELFF. Written as DNA, the CDR3 is TGTCCCAGCAGGACAGCCAGAACGAACACCGGGGAGCTGTTTTTT.